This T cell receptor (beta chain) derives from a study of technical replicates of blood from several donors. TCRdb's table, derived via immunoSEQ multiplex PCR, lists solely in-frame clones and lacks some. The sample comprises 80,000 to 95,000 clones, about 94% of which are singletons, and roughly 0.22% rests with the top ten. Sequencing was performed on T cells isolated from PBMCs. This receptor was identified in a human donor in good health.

The CDR3 DNA reads TGTGCCAGCTCTCCCCGGACAGGGGTGAGTGAGACCCAGTACTTC. Translated, it gives CASSPRTGVSETQYF. The gene calls are TRBV18 and TRBJ2-5; TRBD1 matches at 9 bases. The CDR3 is 15 residues long. Germline values: CDR1 KGHSH, CDR2 LQKENI. Trimming cost V 6 bases and J 5 bases; bases outside gene matches: 10. The full variable domain, its missing parts supplied by reference TRBV18 and TRBJ2-5, is NAGVMQNPRHLVRRRGQEARLRCSPMKGHSHVYWYRQLPEEGLKFMVYLQKENIIDESGMPKERFSAEFPKEGPSILRIQQVVRGDSAAYFCASSPRTGVSETQYFGPGTRLLVL.